The 30 T cell receptor beta chains listed next were all sequenced from one sample in a study of shared clonotypes between healthy human individuals. Using immunoSEQ multiplex PCR, the repertoire was profiled, and TCRdb retains in-frame clones only, with some absent. Of 1.6 million or so clones in the sample, approximately 98.5% were seen once. Input material: naive CD4+ T cells sorted from blood. Subset in this sample: CD45RA+ positively selected. The receptor source for this set is a man younger than 40 in good health.

The chain links TRBV28 to TRBJ2-5, with 10 bases aligning to TRBD2. The CDR3 runs 16 residues. Germline loops: CDR1 MDHEN, CDR2 SYDVKM. J was trimmed by 6 bases and V by 1 base; bases with no gene match: 8. CDR3: CASSLLGLAGDQTQYF. CDR3 coding DNA: TGTGCCAGCAGTTTATTAGGTCTAGCGGGAGATCAGACCCAGTACTTC.

V gene TRBV27 combines with J gene TRBJ1-2, with D possibly being TRBD1 (5 bases). The CDR3 contains 14 residues. The V end was cut by 4 bases, the J end by 0 bases, with 9 bases between. Germline loops: CDR1 MNHEY, CDR2 SMNVEV (reference sequence). CDR3 region: CASSSREANYGYTF. CDR3 nucleotides: TGTGCCAGCAGTTCCAGGGAAGCTAACTATGGCTACACCTTC.

This chain uses TRBV21-1 with TRBJ2-7; the table's TRBD2 call for D was not verified on the DNA. TRBV21-1 is annotated as a pseudogene. The CDR3 consists of 14 residues. CDR3 in DNA: TGTGCCAGCAGCAAAGCGGAGTGTTCCTACGAGCAGTACTTC. Encoded protein: CASSKAECSYEQYF.

The chain recombines TRBV5-1 with TRBJ2-3; weak D call: TRBD2 (5 bases). The CDR3 is made up of 17 amino acids. CDR1 is SGHRS, CDR2 YFSETQ, per germline. V was trimmed by 0 bases and J by 2 bases, leaving 16 bases between them. This CDR3 is CASSLAVSGFPTDTQYF. The CDR3 region has the DNA TGCGCCAGCAGCTTGGCCGTCAGCGGATTCCCCACAGATACGCAGTATTTT.

The J gene is TRBJ2-1, the V gene TRBV7-2, with TRBD2 matching over 7 bases. The germline V gene encodes CDR1 SGHTA and CDR2 FQGNSA. The CDR3 has 17 amino acids. V shed 1 base, J shed 6 bases, and the junction held 12 bases outside the gene matches. DNA for the CDR3: TGTGCCAGCAGCTTAGGGGTGGTAAGGACTAGAGGCAATGAGCAGTTCTTC. The encoded protein is CASSLGVVRTRGNEQFF.

The rearrangement joins TRBV7-9 to TRBJ1-1; no clear D gene. Germline CDR1 SEHNR, CDR2 FQNEAQ (reference sequence). Trimming stripped 5 bases from V and 2 bases from J, with 9 bases between. The CDR3 runs to 13 residues. CDR3 sequence reads: CASSITPNTEAFF. In nucleotides, the CDR3 is TGTGCCAGCAGCATAACACCTAACACTGAAGCTTTCTTT.

This clone was seen once. The chain has TRBV6-6 and TRBJ1-4, with D uncertain. Trimming took off 2 bases at V and 2 bases at J, with 9 bases between the two ends. Germline V gives CDR1 MNHNY, CDR2 SVGAGI (reference sequence). The CDR3 length is 15 residues. The CDR3 loop reads CASSYPGQTNEKLFF. The DNA of the CDR3 is TGTGCCAGCAGTTACCCCGGGCAGACTAATGAAAAACTGTTTTTT.

V and J are TRBV11-2 and TRBJ2-1, with D possibly matching TRBD1 (5 bases). V was cut by 0 bases and J by 6 bases, with 12 bases left in between. The CDR3 has 15 residues. Germline V gives CDR1 SGHAT, CDR2 FQNNGV. CDR3 loop: CASSLDGAATNEQFF. CDR3 DNA sequence: TGTGCCAGCAGCTTAGATGGGGCCGCAACCAATGAGCAGTTCTTC.

This chain links TRBV29-1 with TRBJ1-2, with D hard to call. The germline V gene encodes CDR1 SQVTM and CDR2 ANQGSEA. V shed 6 bases and J shed 6 bases, with 14 bases lying between them. This CDR3 spans 12 amino acids. CDR3 sequence: CSVIDPPNGYTF. The CDR3 region has the DNA TGCAGCGTCATAGACCCGCCCAATGGCTACACCTTC.

The chain is built from TRBV28 and TRBJ2-1, with no clear D. The V end was cut by 5 bases, the J end by 9 bases, with 17 bases between. The CDR3 is made up of 14 amino acids. In germline, CDR1 is MDHEN, CDR2 SYDVKM. For the CDR3, the DNA is TGTGCCAGCAGTCACCCGGGTGGGTCAGTTGAGCAGTTCTTC. It is translated as CASSHPGGSVEQFF. The variable domain in full, with the rest retrieved from reference TRBV28 and TRBJ2-1, is DVKVTQSSRYLVKRTGEKVFLECVQDMDHENMFWYRQDPGLGLRLIYFSYDVKMKEKGDIPEGYSVSREKKERFSLILESASTNQTSMYLCASSHPGGSVEQFFGPGTRLTVL.

This clone was seen just once. The V and J genes are TRBV6-6 and TRBJ2-2; no definite D call. Germline loops: CDR1 MNHNY, CDR2 SVGAGI (reference sequence). This CDR3 spans 16 amino acids. Trimming pared 3 bases from V and 0 bases from J, leaving 11 bases between. As DNA, the CDR3 is TGTGCCAGCAGTTATATGGTGGCAGCGAACACCGGGGAGCTGTTTTTT. Protein sequence: CASSYMVAANTGELFF.

This chain uses TRBV7-9 with TRBJ2-7, with D tentatively TRBD2 (7 bases). The CDR3 spans 15 residues. CDR1 SEHNR and CDR2 FQNEAQ come from the germline V gene (reference sequence). V lost 1 base and J lost 2, with 12 bases in between. The DNA for the CDR3 is TGTGCCAGCAGCTTAGAGGCGGGGGCCACCTACGAGCAGTACTTC. As protein: CASSLEAGATYEQYF.

The J gene is TRBJ1-5, the V gene TRBV7-8; 8 bases are shared with TRBD1. The CDR3 runs 16 residues. CDR1 SGHVS and CDR2 FQNEAQ come from the germline V gene. Trimming removed 5 bases from V and 2 bases from J; junction bases left unmatched: 8. Written as DNA, the CDR3 is TGTGCCAGCAGCCCTGGGACAGGTTTTGGCAATCAGCCCCAGCATTTT. It codes for CASSPGTGFGNQPQHF.

This clone was seen a single time. This chain links TRBV14 with TRBJ2-2, with a possible D match to TRBD1 (6 bases). CDR1 is SGHDN, CDR2 FVKESK, per germline. Between the trimmed V and J ends, which lost 3 bases and 2 bases, there was a span of 10 bases. The CDR3 extends over 15 amino acids. The CDR3 sequence is CASSQDRSNTGELFF. DNA of the CDR3: TGTGCCAGCAGCCAGGACAGAAGTAACACCGGGGAGCTGTTTTTT. Based on the CDR3 plus reference TRBV14 and TRBJ2-2, the full variable domain is EAGVTQFPSHSVIEKGQTVTLRCDPISGHDNLYWYRRVMGKEIKFLLHFVKESKQDESGMPNNRFLAERTGGTYSTLKVQPAELEDSGVYFCASSQDRSNTGELFFGEGSRLTVL.

The chain uses TRBV28 and TRBJ2-7, with 9 bases aligning to TRBD2. The germline V gene encodes CDR1 MDHEN and CDR2 SYDVKM. J lost 2 bases, V lost 7 bases, and 3 bases had no gene match. This CDR3 has 13 amino acids. The CDR3 is CASILAGAYEQYF. CDR3 nucleotides: TGTGCCAGCATATTAGCGGGAGCCTACGAGCAGTACTTC.

The rearrangement links TRBV6-1 to TRBJ1-3; no clear D gene. This CDR3 has 13 residues. Per the germline V gene, CDR1 is MNHNS and CDR2 is SASEGT. With 11 bases removed from V and 0 bases from J, the gap between germline ends came to 11 bases. The CDR3 spells CACGPISGNTIYF. As DNA, the CDR3 is TGTGCCTGCGGGCCTATCTCTGGAAACACCATATATTTT.

The CDR3 DNA follows: TGTGCCAGCAGCTTAGAAGGGGCCAGGGACGAGACCCAGTACTTC. Protein: CASSLEGARDETQYF. The rearrangement uses TRBV11-2 and TRBJ2-5; either TRBD1 or TRBD2 may supply D (5 bases each). Per germline, CDR1 SGHAT and CDR2 FQNNGV. Trimming pared 0 bases from V and 5 bases from J, leaving 13 bases between. This CDR3 is built from 15 residues.

This chain joins TRBV27 and TRBJ2-3; D possibly corresponds to TRBD1 (6 bases). Germline-derived CDR1 and CDR2 are MNHEY and SMNVEV (reference sequence). This CDR3 has 15 amino acids. The ends were cut back, 6 bases at V and 4 bases at J, with 17 bases in the middle. The CDR3 bases are TGTGCCAGCAGACTTGACAGGTTGGGGGCAGATACGCAGTATTTT. It translates to CASRLDRLGADTQYF.

Details on this clone: Additional DNA sequences in this sample encode the identical CDR3. The genes are TRBV28 and TRBJ2-7, with no clear D. The CDR3 covers 11 residues. Per germline, CDR1 MDHEN and CDR2 SYDVKM. Trimming stripped 5 bases from V and 4 bases from J, with 6 bases between. CDR3 protein: CASSITYEQYF. The CDR3 DNA follows: TGTGCCAGCAGTATAACATACGAGCAGTACTTC.

This clone came up once. This chain connects TRBV18 to TRBJ2-6; D may be TRBD2 (6 bases). The CDR3 extends over 17 amino acids. Germline V CDR1 and CDR2: KGHSH, LQKENI. Trimming took off 3 bases at V and 1 base at J, with 13 bases between the two ends. The DNA of the CDR3 is TGTGCCAGCTCACCCTTATATGGGGGGTCTGGGGCCAACGTCCTGACTTTC. It codes for CASSPLYGGSGANVLTF. The variable domain in full, with the rest retrieved from reference TRBV18 and TRBJ2-6, is NAGVMQNPRHLVRRRGQEARLRCSPMKGHSHVYWYRQLPEEGLKFMVYLQKENIIDESGMPKERFSAEFPKEGPSILRIQQVVRGDSAAYFCASSPLYGGSGANVLTFGAGSRLTVL.

The V gene is TRBV19, the J gene TRBJ2-1; perhaps D is TRBD1 or TRBD2 (5 bases each). Per the germline V gene, CDR1 is LNHDA and CDR2 is SQIVND (reference sequence). Trimming took 3 bases from V and 5 from J, leaving 11 bases between them. The CDR3 is made up of 14 amino acids. CDR3 nucleotide sequence: TGTGCCAGTAGTATTCTGGGACCCAACAATGAGCAGTTCTTC. It is translated as CASSILGPNNEQFF.

The gene calls are TRBV7-3 and TRBJ1-1; maybe TRBD1 (5 bases). The germline V gene has CDR1 SGHTA and CDR2 FQGTGA. V was trimmed by 5 bases and J by 6 bases, leaving 13 bases between them. The CDR3 totals 13 residues. The CDR3 coding sequence is TGTGCCAGCAGCGTTTCAGGGCAGGCTGAAGCTTTCTTT. This gives the protein CASSVSGQAEAFF.

This clone has just one count. The chain carries TRBV29-1 and TRBJ1-2; D gene uncertain. Between the trimmed V and J ends, which lost 6 bases and 3 bases, there was a span of 11 bases. This CDR3 spans 12 amino acids. The germline CDR1 and CDR2 sequences are SQVTM and ANQGSEA. Here the CDR3 reads CSVSDFDYGYTF. DNA for the CDR3: TGCAGCGTGTCTGATTTCGACTATGGCTACACCTTC.

This clone appeared a single time. The chain links TRBV11-1 to TRBJ2-7, with D tentatively TRBD1 (5 bases). Per germline, CDR1 SGHAT and CDR2 FQDESV (reference sequence). V was shortened by 2 bases and J by 7 bases, with 12 bases between the two germline ends. The CDR3 totals 13 residues. CDR3 nucleotides: TGTGCCAGCAGCTTACGGCCAGCAGGGGAGCAGTACTTC. It is translated as CASSLRPAGEQYF.

V and J are TRBV28 and TRBJ2-2; the D gene is possibly TRBD1 (6 bases). Germline V gene sequence: CDR1 MDHEN, CDR2 SYDVKM. The germline V and J ends were trimmed by 6 bases and 7 bases, with 21 bases remaining between them. This CDR3 contains 16 residues. CDR3 amino acids: CASSVLEQGRVGELFF. The CDR3 DNA reads TGTGCCAGCAGCGTACTCGAACAGGGTAGGGTCGGGGAGCTGTTTTTT. Combining the CDR3 with reference TRBV28 and TRBJ2-2 gives the whole variable domain DVKVTQSSRYLVKRTGEKVFLECVQDMDHENMFWYRQDPGLGLRLIYFSYDVKMKEKGDIPEGYSVSREKKERFSLILESASTNQTSMYLCASSVLEQGRVGELFFGEGSRLTVL.

The chain uses TRBV15 and TRBJ2-5, with D uncertain. V was clipped by 1 base and J by 4 bases, with 13 bases between them. Germline-derived CDR1 and CDR2 are LNHNV and YYDKDF (reference sequence). The length of the CDR3 is 15 residues. The CDR3 DNA sequence: TGTGCCACCAGCAGAGTCGGTGGTTCCCGAGAGACCCAGTACTTC. It translates to CATSRVGGSRETQYF.

The rearrangement links TRBV2 to TRBJ2-1; D possibly corresponds to TRBD2 (5 bases). The CDR3 is 12 amino acids. Trimming took off 7 bases at V and 2 bases at J, with 6 bases between the two ends. Germline CDR1 reads SNHLY; CDR2 reads FYNNEI. The CDR3 coding sequence is TGTGCCAGCACAGCGGCCTACAATGAGCAGTTCTTC. Translation gives CASTAAYNEQFF.

This chain uses TRBV6-5 with TRBJ1-1, with D perhaps TRBD1 (5 bases). CDR3 length: 13 amino acids. V was shortened by 2 bases and J by 8 bases, with 12 bases between the two germline ends. Germline V lookup: CDR1 MNHEY, CDR2 SVGAGI. The CDR3 is CASSYQQVGEAFF. Here the CDR3 DNA reads TGTGCCAGCAGTTACCAACAGGTAGGGGAAGCTTTCTTT.

The chain employs TRBV5-6 and TRBJ2-7; D remains unclear. Trimming shortened V by 0 bases and J by 3 bases, and 10 bases separated the two germline ends. Germline CDR1 and CDR2: SGHDT and YYEEEE. CDR3 length: 14 amino acids. The CDR3 spells CASSLGHTIYEQYF. Written as DNA, the CDR3 is TGTGCCAGCAGCTTGGGACACACTATCTACGAGCAGTACTTC. The entire variable domain, with the rest obtained from reference TRBV5-6 and TRBJ2-7, is as follows: DAGVTQSPTHLIKTRGQQVTLRCSPKSGHDTVSWYQQALGQGPQFIFQYYEEEERQRGNFPDRFSGHQFPNYSSELNVNALLLGDSALYLCASSLGHTIYEQYFGPGTRLTVT.

The V call is TRBV5-1, the J call TRBJ2-7, with 10 bases aligning to TRBD1. The CDR3 runs 15 residues. Germline V gives CDR1 SGHRS, CDR2 YFSETQ. V trimming: 4 bases; J trimming: 3 bases; junction bases outside the gene matches: 7. The CDR3 bases are TGCGCCAGCAGCCCCAGACAGGGGGCAGACTACGAGCAGTACTTC. It encodes CASSPRQGADYEQYF. Filled out from reference TRBV5-1 and TRBJ2-7, the complete variable domain reads KAGVTQTPRYLIKTRGQQVTLSCSPISGHRSVSWYQQTPGQGLQFLFEYFSETQRNKGNFPGRFSGRQFSNSRSEMNVSTLELGDSALYLCASSPRQGADYEQYFGPGTRLTVT.